This entry features one TCR beta chain sequence. Its antigen is unknown. The data derive from a study of T cells after yellow fever vaccination. The authors made TCR cDNA by 5'RACE template switching, adding a universal primer site and UMIs. One entry per CDR3 protein, called by TCRdb with MiXCR from the 5' RACE reads. The profile shows 500,000 to 650,000 distinct CDR3 sequences, less than 20% of them singletons. Study observations and caveats: Weaker in magnitude, the secondary response showed a faster peak on day 5 versus 15. A minor fraction of clonotypes spanned both CD4 and CD8 compartments. Abundant contaminating clonotypes from the bulk population could appear in FACS-sorted repertoires.

The germline gives CDR1 MNHNS, CDR2 SASEGT. The CDR3 covers 16 residues. Trimming cost V 6 bases and J 2 bases; bases outside gene matches: 11. Sample: PBMCs, taken about 5 days after the first yellow fever vaccination. The gene calls are TRBV6-1 and TRBJ2-7; 9 nucleotides align to TRBD1. This TCR derives from a man younger than 30 who received the YFV17D yellow fever vaccine. The CDR3 nucleotides read TGTGCCAGCAGCAAAAGGCCGGGACAGGGAACCTACGAGCAGTACTTC. This translates into CASSKRPGQGTYEQYF.